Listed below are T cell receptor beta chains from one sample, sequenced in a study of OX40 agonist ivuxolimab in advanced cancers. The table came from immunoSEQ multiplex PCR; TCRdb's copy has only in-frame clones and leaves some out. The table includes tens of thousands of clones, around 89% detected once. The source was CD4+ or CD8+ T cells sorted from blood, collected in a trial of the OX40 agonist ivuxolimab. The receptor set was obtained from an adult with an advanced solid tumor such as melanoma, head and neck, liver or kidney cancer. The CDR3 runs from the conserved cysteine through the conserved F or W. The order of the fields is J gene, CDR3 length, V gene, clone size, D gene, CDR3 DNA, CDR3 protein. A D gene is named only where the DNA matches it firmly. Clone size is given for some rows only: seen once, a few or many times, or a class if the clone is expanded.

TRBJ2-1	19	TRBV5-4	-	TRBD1	TGTGCCAGCAGCAGCCGGCCCGGGACAGGGGGTAGTAGGTACAATGAGCAGTTCTTC	CASSSRPGTGGSRYNEQFF
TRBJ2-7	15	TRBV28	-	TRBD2	TGTGCCAGCAGTAATGGACTAGGACCCATTTACGAGCAGTACTTC	CASSNGLGPIYEQYF
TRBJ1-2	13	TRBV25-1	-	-	TGTGCCAGCAGAAAGGACCCATACTATGGCTACACCTTC	CASRKDPYYGYTF
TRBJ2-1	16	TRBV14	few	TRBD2	TGTGCCAGCAGCCAAGGACCTCTAGCGGGAGTACTTGAGCAGTTCTTC	CASSQGPLAGVLEQFF
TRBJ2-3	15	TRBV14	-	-	TGTGCCAGCAGCCCTCGACTAGGTGAGGCAGATACGCAGTATTTT	CASSPRLGEADTQYF
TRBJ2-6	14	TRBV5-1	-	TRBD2	TGCGCCAGCGGTGGGACTAGCGCGTCCGAAGGTATGACTTTC	CASGGTSASEGMTF
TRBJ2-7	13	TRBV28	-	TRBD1	TGTGCCACCACCGACAGGGGCCCCTACGAGCAGTACTTC	CATTDRGPYEQYF
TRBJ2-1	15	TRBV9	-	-	TGTGCCAGCAGCGTAGTTGCCATGCCCTACAATGAGCAGTTCTTC	CASSVVAMPYNEQFF
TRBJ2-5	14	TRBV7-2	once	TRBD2	TGTGCCAGCAGCTTAGGCGGGGGGGCCCGCACCCAGTACTTC	CASSLGGGARTQYF
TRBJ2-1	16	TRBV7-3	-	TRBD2	TGTGCCAGCAGCTTAAAGCCCCCTAGCGGGTCGGGGACTATGGTCTTC	CASSLKPPSGSGTMVF
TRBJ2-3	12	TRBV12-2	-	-	TGTGCAAGTCGCTCCAAGGGGGATACGCAGTATTTT	CASRSKGDTQYF
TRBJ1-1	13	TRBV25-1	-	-	TGTGCCAGCAGTGAACCCGGGGGCACTGAAGCTTTCTTT	CASSEPGGTEAFF
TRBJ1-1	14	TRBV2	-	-	TGTGGCGTAGCATTCGTCGGGGGCGGGACTGAAGCTTTCTTT	CGVAFVGGGTEAFF
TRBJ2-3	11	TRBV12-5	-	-	TGTGCTAGTGGCCTGGACAAACTTCAGTATTTT	CASGLDKLQYF
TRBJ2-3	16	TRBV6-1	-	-	TGTGCCAGCAGTGAAAGGAGGGGGAGGGATACAGATACGCAGTATTTT	CASSERRGRDTDTQYF
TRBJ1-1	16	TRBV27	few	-	TGTGCCAGCAGTTTACATTCCGGAGTTATGAACACTGAAGCTTTCTTT	CASSLHSGVMNTEAFF
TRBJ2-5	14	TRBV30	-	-	TGTGCCTGGAGTGTACTCGCGCCGCGCGGGACCCAGTACTTC	CAWSVLAPRGTQYF
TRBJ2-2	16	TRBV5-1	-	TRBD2	TGCGCCAGCAGCTTGGGTAGCGGGAGTGGCCCCGGGGAGCTGTTTTTT	CASSLGSGSGPGELFF
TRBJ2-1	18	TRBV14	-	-	TGTGCCAGCAGCCAAGACGTGGGGAGCTGGACCTTGGGCAATGAGCAGTTCTTC	CASSQDVGSWTLGNEQFF
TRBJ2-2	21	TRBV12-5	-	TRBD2	TGTGCTAGTGGTTTGGTACGCGTGACTAGCGGGAGAGTAGGGAACACCGGGGAGCTGTTTTTT	CASGLVRVTSGRVGNTGELFF
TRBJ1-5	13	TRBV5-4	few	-	TGTGCCAGCAGCAGGGACGGCGATCAGCCCCAGCATTTT	CASSRDGDQPQHF
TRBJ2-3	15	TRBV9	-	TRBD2	TGTGCCAGCAGCGTACGCGGGAGGGTCACAGATACGCAGTATTTT	CASSVRGRVTDTQYF
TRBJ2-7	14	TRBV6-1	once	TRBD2	TGTGCCAGCAGTGAAGAGGCGGGGGGCTACGAGCAGTACTTC	CASSEEAGGYEQYF